These T cell receptor beta chains were read from a single sample in a study of blood T cell repertoires in COVID-19. Only in-frame clones appear in the TCRdb table, and some are missing; sequencing was by immunoSEQ multiplex PCR. The sample records around 94,000 clones, 75% to 95% being singletons. Sequencing was done on a sample of peripheral blood. These receptor sequences come from a man younger than 30 with acute or convalescent COVID-19. The CDR3 runs from the conserved cysteine through the conserved F or W. The order of the fields is D gene, J gene, V gene, clone size, CDR3 protein, CDR3 DNA. D genes are given only for firm matches. Part of the rows lack a size; the others show once, few, many or a class for expanded clones.

>TRBD1|TRBJ1-4|TRBV5-1|.
CASSDTTGDVYEKLFF
TGCGCCAGCAGCGACACTACAGGGGATGTTTACGAAAAACTGTTTTTT
>.|TRBJ1-1|TRBV6-5|.
CASTQGDYRDTEAFF
TGTGCCAGCACCCAAGGGGATTACAGAGACACTGAAGCTTTCTTT
>.|TRBJ2-7|TRBV15|.
CATSRTAGTPYEQYF
TGTGCCACCAGCAGAACGGCAGGAACCCCCTACGAGCAGTACTTC
>.|TRBJ2-7|TRBV25-1|.
CASSGPGAGGFYEQYF
TGTGCCAGCAGTGGCCCGGGGGCAGGGGGGTTCTACGAGCAGTACTTC
>.|TRBJ1-6|TRBV5-6|.
CASSLRRGDYNSPLHF
TGTGCCAGCAGCTTGCGTAGGGGCGATTATAATTCACCCCTCCACTTT
>.|TRBJ2-1|TRBV12-3/TRBV12-4|once
CASSLALNEQFF
TGTGCCAGCAGTTTAGCGCTAAATGAGCAGTTCTTC
>.|TRBJ2-2|TRBV6-4|.
CASSEGDTGELFF
TGTGCCAGCAGTGAAGGGGACACCGGGGAGCTGTTTTTT
>TRBD1|TRBJ2-7|TRBV27|.
CASSLNTGASSYEQYF
TGTGCCAGCAGTTTGAATACAGGGGCCAGCTCCTACGAGCAGTACTTC
>TRBD2|TRBJ2-7|TRBV28|.
CASRPPSGSSYEQYF
TGTGCCAGCAGACCCCCTAGCGGAAGCTCCTACGAGCAGTACTTC
>.|TRBJ2-7|TRBV19|.
CASSISPTYEQYF
TGTGCCAGTAGTATTTCCCCCACCTACGAGCAGTACTTC
>TRBD1|TRBJ2-7|TRBV11-2|.
CASSFGQGVTYEQYF
TGTGCCAGCAGCTTTGGACAGGGGGTAACCTACGAGCAGTACTTC
>.|TRBJ1-5|TRBV18|.
CASSPETGSNQPQHF
TGTGCCAGCTCACCAGAGACGGGGAGCAATCAGCCCCAGCATTTT
>.|TRBJ2-5|TRBV7-9|.
CASTRREETQYF
TGTGCCAGCACCAGGAGAGAAGAGACCCAGTACTTC
>TRBD2|TRBJ2-3|TRBV9|.
CASSVGALAGTTDTQYF
TGTGCCAGCAGCGTAGGAGCCCTAGCGGGGACCACAGATACGCAGTATTTT
>.|TRBJ2-7|TRBV3-1/TRBV3-2|.
CASSQGTLQGQYF
TGTGCCAGCAGCCAAGGGACCTTACAGGGGCAGTACTTC
>.|TRBJ1-1|TRBV5-4|once
CASSLLNTEAFF
TGTGCCAGCAGCCTCCTGAACACTGAAGCTTTCTTT
>.|TRBJ2-2|TRBV6-2/TRBV6-3|.
CASSYSFSGELFF
TGTGCCAGCAGTTACTCTTTCAGCGGGGAGCTGTTTTTT
>.|TRBJ1-3|TRBV4-1|.
CASSQDSLAQGANSGNTIYF
TGCGCCAGCAGCCAAGATTCCCTCGCGCAGGGCGCAAACTCTGGAAACACCATATATTTT
>.|TRBJ1-2|TRBV2|.
CASEARGFYGYTF
TGTGCCAGCGAGGCCAGGGGCTTCTATGGCTACACCTTC
>.|TRBJ1-5|TRBV25-1|.
CASSDQGVQPQHF
TGTGCCAGCAGTGATCAGGGCGTTCAGCCCCAGCATTTT
>.|TRBJ2-1|TRBV14|.
CASSRDSYYYNEQFF
TGTGCCAGCAGTCGTGACAGTTACTACTACAATGAGCAGTTCTTC
>.|TRBJ2-2|TRBV6-5|.
CASSYGTWSTGELFF
TGTGCCAGCAGTTATGGGACTTGGAGCACCGGGGAGCTGTTTTTT
>TRBD1|TRBJ2-7|TRBV19|.
CASSMAAQGPYEQYF
TGTGCCAGTAGTATGGCGGCACAGGGGCCCTACGAGCAGTACTTC
>TRBD2|TRBJ2-5|TRBV9|.
CASNPRGGLETQYF
TGTGCCAGCAACCCGCGGGGGGGCCTCGAGACCCAGTACTTC
>.|TRBJ1-1|TRBV3-1/TRBV3-2|once
CASSLWGGKANTEAFF
TGTGCCAGCAGCCTATGGGGGGGGAAGGCGAACACTGAAGCTTTCTTT
>TRBD1|TRBJ2-5|TRBV11-3|.
CASSLGTGERETQYF
TGTGCCAGCAGCTTAGGGACAGGGGAACGGGAGACCCAGTACTTC
>.|TRBJ1-1|TRBV10-3|.
CAITPSGLNTEAFF
TGTGCCATCACCCCCTCAGGGTTGAACACTGAAGCTTTCTTT
>TRBD1|TRBJ1-2|TRBV3-1/TRBV3-2|.
CASSHGQVPTNYGYTF
TGTGCCAGCAGCCATGGACAGGTGCCTACTAACTATGGCTACACCTTC
>.|TRBJ1-1|TRBV18|.
CASSRGPQEDTEAFF
TGTGCCAGCTCCCGAGGACCCCAGGAGGACACTGAAGCTTTCTTT
>.|TRBJ1-6|TRBV5-6|.
CASSVQVTNSPLHF
TGTGCCAGCAGCGTCCAGGTTACCAATTCACCCCTCCACTTT
>.|TRBJ1-2|TRBV12-5|.
CASGLVPGAKSGYTF
TGTGCTAGTGGTTTGGTACCTGGGGCTAAGAGTGGCTACACCTTC